This is a list of T cell receptor beta chains from one sample in a study of human T cells and chemical hapten exposure. From the RACE reads, TCRdb called clonotypes with MiXCR, one entry per CDR3 protein. In the table there are about 160,000 distinct CDR3 sequences, around a quarter of which are singletons. Specimen: whole blood, collected in connection with sensitization to the hapten diphenylcyclopropenone (DPC). The receptors here all came from a woman between 18 and 29 years old with alopecia areata. Some clones in this sample may be carry-over from other donors' samples. The CDR3 runs from the conserved cysteine through the conserved F or W. D genes are given only for firm matches. Size tells how often a clone was seen (once, few, many) or the class of an expanded clone, and some rows leave it out.

J gene: TRBJ1-4; D gene: -; V gene: TRBV4-2; clone size: -; CDR3 length: 17; CDR3 DNA: TGTGCCAGCAGCCAAGATCGTCCCTTATCTAATGGTGAAAAACTGTTTTTT; CDR3 protein: CASSQDRPLSNGEKLFF
J gene: TRBJ2-6; D gene: -; V gene: TRBV12-3/TRBV12-4; clone size: -; CDR3 length: 17; CDR3 DNA: TGTGCCAGCAGCTACAGCATGGGGGCCTCTGGGGCCAACGTCCTGACTTTC; CDR3 protein: CASSYSMGASGANVLTF
J gene: TRBJ2-2; D gene: -; V gene: TRBV7-9; clone size: few; CDR3 length: 15; CDR3 DNA: TGTGCCAGCAGCCCCTGGACGGCTAACACCGGGGAGCTGTTTTTT; CDR3 protein: CASSPWTANTGELFF
J gene: TRBJ2-7; D gene: -; V gene: TRBV12-3/TRBV12-4; clone size: -; CDR3 length: 18; CDR3 DNA: TGTGCCAGCAGTTTCGGAGTGTTCTACGACAGAAGCTCCTACGAGCAGTACTTC; CDR3 protein: CASSFGVFYDRSSYEQYF
J gene: TRBJ2-2; D gene: TRBD2; V gene: TRBV24-1; clone size: few; CDR3 length: 16; CDR3 DNA: TGTGCCACCAGTGACTCTAGCGGGGGGAACACCGGGGAGCTGTTTTTT; CDR3 protein: CATSDSSGGNTGELFF
J gene: TRBJ2-2; D gene: -; V gene: TRBV4-2; clone size: -; CDR3 length: 15; CDR3 DNA: TGTGCCAGCAGCAACGAAAAGGGGAACACCGGGGAGCTGTTTTTT; CDR3 protein: CASSNEKGNTGELFF
J gene: TRBJ1-5; D gene: TRBD1; V gene: TRBV4-2; clone size: -; CDR3 length: 17; CDR3 DNA: TGTGCCAGCAGCCAAGTTAGGGACAGGGGTATGGATCAGCCCCAGCATTTT; CDR3 protein: CASSQVRDRGMDQPQHF
J gene: TRBJ2-1; D gene: -; V gene: TRBV5-1; clone size: -; CDR3 length: 14; CDR3 DNA: TGCGCCAGCACCCCCCGGGCTTCCTACAATGAGCAGTTCTTC; CDR3 protein: CASTPRASYNEQFF
J gene: TRBJ2-3; D gene: TRBD1; V gene: TRBV6-6; clone size: -; CDR3 length: 16; CDR3 DNA: TGTGCCAGCAGCAATAGACAGGGGAGTGGTACAGATACGCAGTATTTT; CDR3 protein: CASSNRQGSGTDTQYF
J gene: TRBJ1-2; D gene: TRBD1; V gene: TRBV15; clone size: many; CDR3 length: 14; CDR3 DNA: TGTGCCACCAGCAGAGGACAGGGAGACTATGGCTACACCTTC; CDR3 protein: CATSRGQGDYGYTF
J gene: TRBJ2-2; D gene: -; V gene: TRBV5-1; clone size: -; CDR3 length: 15; CDR3 DNA: TGCGCCAGCAGCGTAATTTCCGCCTACACCGGGGAGCTGTTTTTT; CDR3 protein: CASSVISAYTGELFF
J gene: TRBJ2-5; D gene: -; V gene: TRBV18; clone size: -; CDR3 length: 12; CDR3 DNA: TGTGCCAGCTCACGTCCTAAAGAGACCCAGTACTTC; CDR3 protein: CASSRPKETQYF
J gene: TRBJ1-1; D gene: -; V gene: TRBV4-3; clone size: few; CDR3 length: 15; CDR3 DNA: TGCGCCAGCAGCCAAGATGTTGGGGCAAGCACTGAAGCTTTCTTT; CDR3 protein: CASSQDVGASTEAFF
J gene: TRBJ1-2; D gene: -; V gene: TRBV14; clone size: -; CDR3 length: 13; CDR3 DNA: TGTGCCAGCAGCCAAGATCTGACGGCTGGCTACACCTTC; CDR3 protein: CASSQDLTAGYTF
J gene: TRBJ1-5; D gene: -; V gene: TRBV4-3; clone size: few; CDR3 length: 17; CDR3 DNA: TGCGCCAGCAGCCAAGTGAAGCAGGGAAGCAGAGATCAGCCCCAGCATTTT; CDR3 protein: CASSQVKQGSRDQPQHF
J gene: TRBJ2-3; D gene: TRBD2; V gene: TRBV11-2; clone size: few; CDR3 length: 15; CDR3 DNA: TGTGCCAGCAGCTTAGGCGGGGGGCCTTCTGGCACGCAGTATTTT; CDR3 protein: CASSLGGGPSGTQYF
J gene: TRBJ2-7; D gene: TRBD2; V gene: TRBV4-2; clone size: many; CDR3 length: 16; CDR3 DNA: TGTGCCAGCAGCCAAGCTCATGCGGGGGGCTCCTACGAGCAGTACTTC; CDR3 protein: CASSQAHAGGSYEQYF
J gene: TRBJ2-3; D gene: -; V gene: TRBV7-8; clone size: -; CDR3 length: 15; CDR3 DNA: TGTGCCAGCAGCTGGCGGGGAGCTAGCACAGATACGCAGTATTTT; CDR3 protein: CASSWRGASTDTQYF
J gene: TRBJ2-5; D gene: TRBD2; V gene: TRBV6-5; clone size: -; CDR3 length: 16; CDR3 DNA: TGTGCCAGCAGTTTATTGTTTAGCGGGAGCCGAGAGACCCAGTACTTC; CDR3 protein: CASSLLFSGSRETQYF
J gene: TRBJ1-2; D gene: -; V gene: TRBV10-3; clone size: -; CDR3 length: 11; CDR3 DNA: TGTGCCATCAGTTGGACAGCCGGCTACACCTTC; CDR3 protein: CAISWTAGYTF
J gene: TRBJ2-4; D gene: -; V gene: TRBV6-5; clone size: -; CDR3 length: 15; CDR3 DNA: TGTGCCAGCAGTTACGATCGTCAGGCCAAAAACATTCAGTACTTC; CDR3 protein: CASSYDRQAKNIQYF
J gene: TRBJ2-3; D gene: -; V gene: TRBV20-1; clone size: once; CDR3 length: 12; CDR3 DNA: TGCAGTGCTAGAAACGGCCCAGATACGCAGTATTTT; CDR3 protein: CSARNGPDTQYF
J gene: TRBJ2-7; D gene: TRBD2; V gene: TRBV10-3; clone size: few; CDR3 length: 14; CDR3 DNA: TGTGCCATCGCCAAGGGGACTAGCTCCTACGAGCAGTACTTC; CDR3 protein: CAIAKGTSSYEQYF
J gene: TRBJ2-3; D gene: TRBD1; V gene: TRBV10-3; clone size: few; CDR3 length: 15; CDR3 DNA: TGTGCCATCAGCACACAGGGGCCTAGCACAGATACGCAGTATTTT; CDR3 protein: CAISTQGPSTDTQYF
J gene: TRBJ1-1; D gene: -; V gene: TRBV5-1; clone size: -; CDR3 length: 13; CDR3 DNA: TGCGCCAGCAGCTTGACAGACATCACTGAAGCTTTCTTT; CDR3 protein: CASSLTDITEAFF
J gene: TRBJ1-2; D gene: -; V gene: TRBV19; clone size: many; CDR3 length: 15; CDR3 DNA: TGTGCCAGTAGTTCCCGACTGAACTCCAACTATGGCTACACCTTC; CDR3 protein: CASSSRLNSNYGYTF
J gene: TRBJ1-6; D gene: -; V gene: TRBV5-6; clone size: -; CDR3 length: 16; CDR3 DNA: TGTGCCAGCAGTTATCCACAGGGACCGGGAAATTCACCCCTCCACTTT; CDR3 protein: CASSYPQGPGNSPLHF
J gene: TRBJ2-7; D gene: -; V gene: TRBV10-3; clone size: -; CDR3 length: 14; CDR3 DNA: TGTGCCATCAGTGTCGGGGACTTACGGGACGAGCAGTACTTC; CDR3 protein: CAISVGDLRDEQYF